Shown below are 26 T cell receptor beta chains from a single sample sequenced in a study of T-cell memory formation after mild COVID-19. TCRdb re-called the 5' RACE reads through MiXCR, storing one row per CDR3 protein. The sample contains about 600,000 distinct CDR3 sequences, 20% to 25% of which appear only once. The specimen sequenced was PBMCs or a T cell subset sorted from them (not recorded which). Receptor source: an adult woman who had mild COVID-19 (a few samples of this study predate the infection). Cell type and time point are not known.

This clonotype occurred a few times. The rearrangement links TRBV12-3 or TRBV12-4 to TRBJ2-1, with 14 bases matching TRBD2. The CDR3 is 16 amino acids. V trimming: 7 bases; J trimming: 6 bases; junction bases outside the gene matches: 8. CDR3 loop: CASTLGLAGVLNEQFF. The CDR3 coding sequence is TGTGCCAGCACCCTGGGACTAGCGGGAGTGCTCAATGAGCAGTTCTTC.

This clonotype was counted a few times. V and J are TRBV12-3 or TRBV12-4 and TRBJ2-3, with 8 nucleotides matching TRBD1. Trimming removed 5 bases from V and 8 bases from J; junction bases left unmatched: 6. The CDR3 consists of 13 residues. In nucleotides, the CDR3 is TGTGCCAGCAGTGACCTAACAGGGGGTACGCAGTATTTT. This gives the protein CASSDLTGGTQYF.

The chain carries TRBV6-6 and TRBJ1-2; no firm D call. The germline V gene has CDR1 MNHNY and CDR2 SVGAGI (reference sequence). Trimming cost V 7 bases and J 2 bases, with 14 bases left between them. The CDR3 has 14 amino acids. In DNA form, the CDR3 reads TGTGCCAGCAATAGGGAGGGCACAAACTATGGCTACACCTTC. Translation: CASNREGTNYGYTF.

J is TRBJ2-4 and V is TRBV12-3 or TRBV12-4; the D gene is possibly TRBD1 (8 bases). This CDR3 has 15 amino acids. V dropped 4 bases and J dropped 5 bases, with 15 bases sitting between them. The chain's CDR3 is CASSSRTGGENIQYF. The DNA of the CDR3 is TGTGCCAGCAGTTCTCGCACAGGGGGGGAAAACATTCAGTACTTC.

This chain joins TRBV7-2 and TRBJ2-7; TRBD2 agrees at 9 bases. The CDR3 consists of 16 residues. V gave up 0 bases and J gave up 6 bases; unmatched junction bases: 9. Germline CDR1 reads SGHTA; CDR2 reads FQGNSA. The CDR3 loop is CASSLASSGSFGEQYF. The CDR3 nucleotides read TGTGCCAGCAGCTTAGCGAGTAGCGGGAGCTTCGGCGAGCAGTACTTC.

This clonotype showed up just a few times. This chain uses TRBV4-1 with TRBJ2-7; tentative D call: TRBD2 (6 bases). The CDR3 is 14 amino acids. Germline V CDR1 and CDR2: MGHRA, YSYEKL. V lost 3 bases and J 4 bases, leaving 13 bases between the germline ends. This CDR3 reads CASSQGLRPYEQYF. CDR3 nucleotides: TGCGCCAGCAGCCAGGGACTCCGGCCTTACGAGCAGTACTTC.

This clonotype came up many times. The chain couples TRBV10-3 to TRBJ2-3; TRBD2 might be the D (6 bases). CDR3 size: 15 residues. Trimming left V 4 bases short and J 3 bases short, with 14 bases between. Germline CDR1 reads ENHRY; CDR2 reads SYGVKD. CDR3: CAISGSGRGTDTQYF. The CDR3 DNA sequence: TGTGCCATCAGTGGTAGCGGCCGGGGGACAGATACGCAGTATTTT.

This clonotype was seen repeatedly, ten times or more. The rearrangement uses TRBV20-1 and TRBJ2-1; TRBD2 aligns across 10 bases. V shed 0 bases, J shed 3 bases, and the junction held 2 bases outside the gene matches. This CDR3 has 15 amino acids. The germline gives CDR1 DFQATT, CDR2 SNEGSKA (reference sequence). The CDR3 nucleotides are TGCAGTGCTAGAGATCAGCGGGAGGGCTACAATGAGCAGTTCTTC. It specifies CSARDQREGYNEQFF.

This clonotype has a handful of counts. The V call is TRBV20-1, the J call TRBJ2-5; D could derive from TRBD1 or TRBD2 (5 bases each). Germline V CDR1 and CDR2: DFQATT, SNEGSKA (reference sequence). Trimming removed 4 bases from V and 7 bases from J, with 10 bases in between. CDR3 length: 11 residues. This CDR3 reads CSATGPRTQYF. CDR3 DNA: TGCAGTGCTACGGGACCTAGGACCCAGTACTTC.

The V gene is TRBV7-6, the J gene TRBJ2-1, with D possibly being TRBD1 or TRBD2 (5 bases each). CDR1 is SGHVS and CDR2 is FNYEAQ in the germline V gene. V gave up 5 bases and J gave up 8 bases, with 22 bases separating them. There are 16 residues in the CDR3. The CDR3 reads CASSPTGGPPGDEQFF. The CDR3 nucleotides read TGTGCCAGCAGCCCCACAGGAGGCCCTCCCGGCGATGAGCAGTTCTTC. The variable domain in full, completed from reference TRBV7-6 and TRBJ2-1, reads GAGVSQSPRYKVTKRGQDVALRCDPISGHVSLYWYRQALGQGPEFLTYFNYEAQQDKSGLPNDRFSAERPEGSISTLTIQRTEQRDSAMYRCASSPTGGPPGDEQFFGPGTRLTVL.

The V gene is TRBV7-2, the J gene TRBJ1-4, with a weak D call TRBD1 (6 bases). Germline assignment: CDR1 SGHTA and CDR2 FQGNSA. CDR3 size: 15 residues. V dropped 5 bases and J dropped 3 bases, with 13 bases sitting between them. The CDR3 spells CASSRDRTSNEKLFF. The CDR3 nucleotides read TGTGCCAGCAGCAGAGACAGGACCTCTAATGAAAAACTGTTTTTT.

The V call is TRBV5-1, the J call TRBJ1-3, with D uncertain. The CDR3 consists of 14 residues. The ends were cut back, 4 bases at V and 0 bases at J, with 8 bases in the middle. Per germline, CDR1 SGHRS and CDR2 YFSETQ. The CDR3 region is CASSDTSSGNTIYF. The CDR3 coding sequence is TGCGCCAGCAGCGACACGAGCTCTGGAAACACCATATATTTT.

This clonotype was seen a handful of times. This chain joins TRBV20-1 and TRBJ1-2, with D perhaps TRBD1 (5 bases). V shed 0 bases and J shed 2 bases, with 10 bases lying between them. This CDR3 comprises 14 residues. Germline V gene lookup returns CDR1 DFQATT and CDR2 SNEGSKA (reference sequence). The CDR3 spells CSARDLRTNYGYTF. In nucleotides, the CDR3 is TGCAGTGCTAGAGATCTTCGGACAAACTATGGCTACACCTTC.

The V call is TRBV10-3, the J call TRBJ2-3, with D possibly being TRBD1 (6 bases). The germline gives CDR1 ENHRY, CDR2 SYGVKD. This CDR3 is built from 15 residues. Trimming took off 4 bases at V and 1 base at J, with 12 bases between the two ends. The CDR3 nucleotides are TGTGCCATCAGTGCAACGGACAGCCGCACAGATACGCAGTATTTT. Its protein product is CAISATDSRTDTQYF.

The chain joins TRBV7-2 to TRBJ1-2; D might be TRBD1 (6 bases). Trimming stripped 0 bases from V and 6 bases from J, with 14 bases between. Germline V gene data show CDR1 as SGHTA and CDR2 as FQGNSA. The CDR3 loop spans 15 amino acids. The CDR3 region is CASSLAFQGKHGYTF. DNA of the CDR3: TGTGCCAGCAGCTTAGCTTTCCAGGGGAAGCATGGCTACACCTTC.

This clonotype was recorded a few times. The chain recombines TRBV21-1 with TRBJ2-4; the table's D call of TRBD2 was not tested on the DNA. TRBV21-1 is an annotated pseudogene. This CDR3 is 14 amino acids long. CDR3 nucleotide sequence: TGTGCCAACCCGACTAGCGAGAAAAAAAACATTCAGTACTTC. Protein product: CANPTSEKKNIQYF.

The CDR3 sequence is CSARRQGAGNTEAFF. Written as DNA, the CDR3 is TGCAGTGCTAGAAGACAGGGGGCAGGGAACACTGAAGCTTTCTTT. J is TRBJ1-1 and V is TRBV20-1, with 10 positions matching TRBD1. V lost 2 bases, J lost 1 base, and 4 bases stayed unmatched. Germline V gene data show CDR1 as DFQATT and CDR2 as SNEGSKA (reference sequence). The CDR3 totals 15 residues.

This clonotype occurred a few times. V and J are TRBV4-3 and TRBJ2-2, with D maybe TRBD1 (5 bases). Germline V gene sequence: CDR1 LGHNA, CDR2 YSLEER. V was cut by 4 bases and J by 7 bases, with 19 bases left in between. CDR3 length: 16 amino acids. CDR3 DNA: TGCGCCAGCAGCCCAGACAGACTGTCGTCTGGCGGGGAGCTGTTTTTT. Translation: CASSPDRLSSGGELFF.

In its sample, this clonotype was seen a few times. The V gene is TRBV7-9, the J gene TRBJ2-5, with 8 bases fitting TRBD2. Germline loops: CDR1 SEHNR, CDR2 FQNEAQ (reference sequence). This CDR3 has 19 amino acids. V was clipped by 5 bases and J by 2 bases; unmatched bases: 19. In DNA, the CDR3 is TGTGCCAGCAGCCCGTTTTTAGTCCTAGCGGGTAAGAGGCAAGAGACCCAGTACTTC. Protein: CASSPFLVLAGKRQETQYF.

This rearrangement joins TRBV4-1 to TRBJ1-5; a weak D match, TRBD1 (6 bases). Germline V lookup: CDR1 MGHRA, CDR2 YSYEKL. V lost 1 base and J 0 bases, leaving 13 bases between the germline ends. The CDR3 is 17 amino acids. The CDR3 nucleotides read TGCGCCAGCAGCCAAGGCCCGACAGGTTATAGCAATCAGCCCCAGCATTTT. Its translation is CASSQGPTGYSNQPQHF.

Here the CDR3 reads CASSSRDQRGYNEQFF. CDR3 nucleotide sequence: TGTGCCAGCAGCTCCCGAGACCAGCGGGGTTACAATGAGCAGTTCTTC. V and J are TRBV9 and TRBJ2-1; 7 nucleotides line up with TRBD2. The CDR3 covers 16 residues. Germline V gene lookup returns CDR1 SGDLS and CDR2 YYNGEE. With 4 bases clipped from V and 4 bases from J, the junction kept 11 bases outside the gene matches.

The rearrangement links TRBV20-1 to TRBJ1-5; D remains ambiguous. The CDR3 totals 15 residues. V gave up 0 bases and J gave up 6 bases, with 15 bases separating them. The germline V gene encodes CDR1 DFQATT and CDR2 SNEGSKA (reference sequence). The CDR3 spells CSARELEVGSQPQHF. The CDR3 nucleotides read TGCAGTGCTAGAGAATTGGAGGTGGGTTCTCAGCCCCAGCATTTT.

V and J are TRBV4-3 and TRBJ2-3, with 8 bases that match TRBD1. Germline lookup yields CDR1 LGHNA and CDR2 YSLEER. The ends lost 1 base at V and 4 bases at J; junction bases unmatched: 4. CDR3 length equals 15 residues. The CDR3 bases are TGCGCCAGCAGCCAAGGGACAGGGCCTGCAGATACGCAGTATTTT. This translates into CASSQGTGPADTQYF.

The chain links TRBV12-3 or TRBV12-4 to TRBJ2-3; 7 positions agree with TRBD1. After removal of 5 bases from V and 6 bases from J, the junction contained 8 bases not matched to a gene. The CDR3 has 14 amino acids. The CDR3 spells CASSGRQGPDTQYF. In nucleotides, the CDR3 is TGTGCCAGCAGTGGGCGACAGGGACCGGATACGCAGTATTTT.

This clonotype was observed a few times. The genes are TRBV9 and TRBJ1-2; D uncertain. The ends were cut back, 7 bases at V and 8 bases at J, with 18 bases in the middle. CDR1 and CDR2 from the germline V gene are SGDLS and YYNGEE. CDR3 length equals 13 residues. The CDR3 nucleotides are TGTGCCAGCTCAGCGACGGGTAATCGCGGCTACACCTTC. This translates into CASSATGNRGYTF.

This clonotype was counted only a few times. CDR3 sequence reads: CATSDLEGEGYTF. The DNA for the CDR3 is TGTGCCACCAGTGATTTAGAGGGCGAGGGCTACACCTTC. V gene TRBV24-1 combines with J gene TRBJ1-2, with D uncertain. With 1 base removed from V and 8 bases from J, the gap between germline ends came to 10 bases. The CDR3 is 13 residues long. Germline V gives CDR1 KGHDR, CDR2 SFDVKD.